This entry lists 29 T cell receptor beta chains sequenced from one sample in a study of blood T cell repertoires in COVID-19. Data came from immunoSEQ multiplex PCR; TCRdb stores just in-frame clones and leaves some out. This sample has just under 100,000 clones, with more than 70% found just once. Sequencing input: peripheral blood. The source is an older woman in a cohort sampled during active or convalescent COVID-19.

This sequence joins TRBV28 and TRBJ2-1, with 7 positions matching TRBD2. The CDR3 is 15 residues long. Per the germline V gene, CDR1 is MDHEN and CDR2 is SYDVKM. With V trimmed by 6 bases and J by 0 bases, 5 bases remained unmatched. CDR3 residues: CASSVASGSYNEQFF. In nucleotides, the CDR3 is TGTGCCAGCAGCGTAGCTAGCGGCTCCTACAATGAGCAGTTCTTC.

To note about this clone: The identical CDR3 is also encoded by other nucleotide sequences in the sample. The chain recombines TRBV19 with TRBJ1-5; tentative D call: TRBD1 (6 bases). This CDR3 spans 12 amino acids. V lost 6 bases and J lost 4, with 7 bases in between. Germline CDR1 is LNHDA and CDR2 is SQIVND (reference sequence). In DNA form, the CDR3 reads TGTGCCAGTAGCCAGGGGAATCAGCCCCAGCATTTT. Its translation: CASSQGNQPQHF.

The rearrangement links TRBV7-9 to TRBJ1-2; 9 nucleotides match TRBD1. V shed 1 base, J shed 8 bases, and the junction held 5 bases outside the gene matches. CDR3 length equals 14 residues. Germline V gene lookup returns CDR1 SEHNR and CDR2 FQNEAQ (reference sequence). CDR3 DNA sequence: TGTGCCAGCAGCTTAGAAACAGGGGGCAGAGGCTACACCTTC. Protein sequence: CASSLETGGRGYTF.

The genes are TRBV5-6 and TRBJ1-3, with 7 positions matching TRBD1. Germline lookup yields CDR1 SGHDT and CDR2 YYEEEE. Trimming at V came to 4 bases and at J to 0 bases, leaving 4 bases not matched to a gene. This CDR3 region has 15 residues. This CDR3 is CASSIGTASGNTIYF. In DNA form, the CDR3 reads TGTGCCAGCAGCATAGGGACAGCCTCTGGAAACACCATATATTTT.

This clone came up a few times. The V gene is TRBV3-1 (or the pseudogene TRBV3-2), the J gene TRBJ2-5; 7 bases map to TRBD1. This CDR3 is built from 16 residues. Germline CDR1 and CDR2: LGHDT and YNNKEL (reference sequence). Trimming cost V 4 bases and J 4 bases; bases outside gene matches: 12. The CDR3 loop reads CASSRQPTGAAETQYF. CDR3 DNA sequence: TGTGCCAGCAGCCGACAACCCACAGGGGCGGCAGAGACCCAGTACTTC.

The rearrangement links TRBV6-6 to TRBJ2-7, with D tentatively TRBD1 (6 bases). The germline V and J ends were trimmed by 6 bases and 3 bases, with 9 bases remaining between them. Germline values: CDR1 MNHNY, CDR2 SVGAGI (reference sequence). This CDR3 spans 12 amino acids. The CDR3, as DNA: TGTGCCAGCAGGGACAGCGGCTACGAGCAGTACTTC. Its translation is CASRDSGYEQYF.

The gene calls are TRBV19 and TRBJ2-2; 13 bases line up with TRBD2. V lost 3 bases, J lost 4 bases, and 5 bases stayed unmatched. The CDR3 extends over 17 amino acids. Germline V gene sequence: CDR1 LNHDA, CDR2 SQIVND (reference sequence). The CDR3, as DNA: TGTGCCAGTAGTATTTCACTAGCGGGAGGGAGCACCGGGGAGCTGTTTTTT. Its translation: CASSISLAGGSTGELFF.

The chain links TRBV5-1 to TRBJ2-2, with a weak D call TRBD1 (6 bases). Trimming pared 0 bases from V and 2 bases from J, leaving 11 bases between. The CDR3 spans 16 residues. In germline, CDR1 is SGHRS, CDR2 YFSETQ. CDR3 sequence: CASSLAGRGNTGELFF. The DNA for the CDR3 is TGCGCCAGCAGCTTGGCGGGCAGGGGCAACACCGGGGAGCTGTTTTTT.

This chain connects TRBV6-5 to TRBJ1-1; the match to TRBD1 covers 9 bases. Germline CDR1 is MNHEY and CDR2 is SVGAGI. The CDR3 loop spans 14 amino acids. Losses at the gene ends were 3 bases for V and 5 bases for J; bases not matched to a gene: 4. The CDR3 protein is CASSYLDRGTEAFF. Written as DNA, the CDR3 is TGTGCCAGCAGTTATTTGGACAGGGGAACTGAAGCTTTCTTT.

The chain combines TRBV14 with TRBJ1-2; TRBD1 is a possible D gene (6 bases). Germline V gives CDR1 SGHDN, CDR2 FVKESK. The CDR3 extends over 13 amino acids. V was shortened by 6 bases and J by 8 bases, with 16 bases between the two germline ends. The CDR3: CASSPQQGRGYTF. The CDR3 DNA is TGTGCCAGCAGTCCACAACAGGGCAGAGGCTACACCTTC.

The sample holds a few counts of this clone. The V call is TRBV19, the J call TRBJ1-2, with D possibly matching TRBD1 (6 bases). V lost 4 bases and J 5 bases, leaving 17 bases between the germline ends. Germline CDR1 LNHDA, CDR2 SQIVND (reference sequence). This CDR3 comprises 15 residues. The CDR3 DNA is TGTGCCAGTAGTACCTCAACAGGGATTGGGTATGGCTACACCTTC. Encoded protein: CASSTSTGIGYGYTF.

The chain's CDR3 is CASSSGTATEAFF. CDR3 DNA: TGTGCCAGCAGCTCCGGGACAGCCACTGAAGCTTTCTTT. The chain joins TRBV7-3 to TRBJ1-1; TRBD1 matches 7 bases. CDR1 is SGHTA, CDR2 FQGTGA, per germline. The CDR3 sequence is 13 residues long. V was pared by 4 bases and J by 4 bases, with 3 bases of the junction left unmatched.

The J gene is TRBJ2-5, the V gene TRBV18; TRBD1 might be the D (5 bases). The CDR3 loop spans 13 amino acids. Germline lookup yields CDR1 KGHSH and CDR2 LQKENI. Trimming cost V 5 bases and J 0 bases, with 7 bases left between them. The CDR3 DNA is TGTGCCAGCTCATCAGGGTACCAAGAGACCCAGTACTTC. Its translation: CASSSGYQETQYF.

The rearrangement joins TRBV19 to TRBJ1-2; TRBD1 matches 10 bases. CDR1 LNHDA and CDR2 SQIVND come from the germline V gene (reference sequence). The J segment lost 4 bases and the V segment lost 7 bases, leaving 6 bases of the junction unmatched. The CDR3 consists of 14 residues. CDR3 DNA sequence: TGTGCCAGTACCGTCGGGACAGGGGCCTATGGCTACACCTTC. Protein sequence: CASTVGTGAYGYTF.

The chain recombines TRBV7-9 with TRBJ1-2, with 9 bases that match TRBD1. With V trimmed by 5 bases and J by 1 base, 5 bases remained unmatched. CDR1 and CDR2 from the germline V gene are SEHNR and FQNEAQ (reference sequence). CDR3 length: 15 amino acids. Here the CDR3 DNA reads TGTGCCAGCAGCCCACGGGACAGGGATAACTATGGCTACACCTTC. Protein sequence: CASSPRDRDNYGYTF.

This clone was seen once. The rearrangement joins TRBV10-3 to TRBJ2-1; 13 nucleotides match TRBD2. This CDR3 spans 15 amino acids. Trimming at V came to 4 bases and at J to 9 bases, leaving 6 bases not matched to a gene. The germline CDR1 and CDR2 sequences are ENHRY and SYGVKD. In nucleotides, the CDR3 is TGTGCCATCAGTGGAACTAGCGGGGGGGTATCTGAGCAGTTCTTC. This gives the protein CAISGTSGGVSEQFF.

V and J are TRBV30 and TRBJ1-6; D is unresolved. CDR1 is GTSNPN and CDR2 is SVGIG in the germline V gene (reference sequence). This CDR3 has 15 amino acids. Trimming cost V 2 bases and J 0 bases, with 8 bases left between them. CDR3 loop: CAWSIGVSYNSPLHF. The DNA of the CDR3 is TGTGCCTGGAGTATCGGGGTCTCCTATAATTCACCCCTCCACTTT.

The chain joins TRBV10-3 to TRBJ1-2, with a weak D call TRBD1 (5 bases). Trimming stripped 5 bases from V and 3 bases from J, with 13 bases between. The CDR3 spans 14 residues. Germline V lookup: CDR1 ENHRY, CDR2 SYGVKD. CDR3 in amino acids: CAISPTAGDYGYTF. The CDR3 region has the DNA TGTGCCATCAGTCCGACAGCGGGGGACTATGGCTACACCTTC.

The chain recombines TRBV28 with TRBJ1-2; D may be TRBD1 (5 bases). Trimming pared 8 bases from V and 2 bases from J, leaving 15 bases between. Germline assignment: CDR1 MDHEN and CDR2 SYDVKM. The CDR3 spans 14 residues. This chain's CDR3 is CASGAPPPNYGYTF. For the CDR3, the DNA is TGTGCCAGCGGGGCGCCCCCCCCGAACTATGGCTACACCTTC.

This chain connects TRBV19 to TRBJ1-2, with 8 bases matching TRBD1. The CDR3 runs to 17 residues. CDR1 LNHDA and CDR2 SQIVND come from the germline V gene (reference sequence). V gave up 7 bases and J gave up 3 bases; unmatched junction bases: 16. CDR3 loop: CASTKGGAGGAHYGYTF. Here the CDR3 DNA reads TGTGCCAGTACTAAGGGGGGCGCAGGGGGCGCGCACTATGGCTACACCTTC.

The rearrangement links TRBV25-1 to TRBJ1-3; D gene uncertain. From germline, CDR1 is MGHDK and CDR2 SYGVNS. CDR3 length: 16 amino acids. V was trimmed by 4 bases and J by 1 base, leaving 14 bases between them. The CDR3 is CASSVTGRGSGNTIYF. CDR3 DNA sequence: TGTGCCAGCAGTGTCACCGGGCGGGGATCTGGAAACACCATATATTTT.

The CDR3 bases are TGTGCCAGTAGTATCGGGACTCAGGAGGGGTACACTGAAGCTTTCTTT. Its translation: CASSIGTQEGYTEAFF. The rearrangement joins TRBV19 to TRBJ1-1, with TRBD1 as a possible D gene (5 bases). CDR3 length equals 16 residues. CDR1 is LNHDA, CDR2 SQIVND, per germline (reference sequence). The germline V and J ends were trimmed by 3 bases and 3 bases, with 17 bases remaining between them.

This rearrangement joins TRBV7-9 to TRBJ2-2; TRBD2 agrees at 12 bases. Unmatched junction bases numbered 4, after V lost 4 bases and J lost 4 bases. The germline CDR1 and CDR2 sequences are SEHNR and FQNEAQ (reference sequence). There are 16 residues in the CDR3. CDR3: CASSSSGGASTGELFF. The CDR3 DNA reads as TGTGCCAGCAGCTCTAGCGGGGGGGCGAGCACCGGGGAGCTGTTTTTT. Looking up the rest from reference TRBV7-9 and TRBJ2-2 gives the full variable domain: DTGVSQNPRHKITKRGQNVTFRCDPISEHNRLYWYRQTLGQGPEFLTYFQNEAQLEKSRLLSDRFSAERPKGSFSTLEIQRTEQGDSAMYLCASSSSGGASTGELFFGEGSRLTVL.

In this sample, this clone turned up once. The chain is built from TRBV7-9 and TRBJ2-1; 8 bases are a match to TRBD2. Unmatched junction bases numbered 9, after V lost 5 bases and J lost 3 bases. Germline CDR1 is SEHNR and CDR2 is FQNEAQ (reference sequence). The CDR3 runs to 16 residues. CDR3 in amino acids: CASSLGGLDYYNEQFF. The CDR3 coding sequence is TGTGCCAGCAGCCTCGGGGGACTAGACTACTACAATGAGCAGTTCTTC.

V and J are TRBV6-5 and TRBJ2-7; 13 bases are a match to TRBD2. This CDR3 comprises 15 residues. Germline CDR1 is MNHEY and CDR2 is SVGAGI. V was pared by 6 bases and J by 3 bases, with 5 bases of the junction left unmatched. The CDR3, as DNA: TGTGCCAGCAGCCGGACTAGCGGGAGAAGCTACGAGCAGTACTTC. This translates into CASSRTSGRSYEQYF.

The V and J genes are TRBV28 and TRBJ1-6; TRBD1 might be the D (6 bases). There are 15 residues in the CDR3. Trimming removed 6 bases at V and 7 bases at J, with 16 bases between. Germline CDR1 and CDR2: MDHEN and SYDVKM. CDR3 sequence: CASSLPQGRNSPLHF. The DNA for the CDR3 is TGTGCCAGCAGCTTACCACAGGGTAGGAATTCACCCCTCCACTTT.

CDR3 protein: CASSIVGQGNYNEQFF. The CDR3 region has the DNA TGTGCCAGTAGTATAGTCGGTCAGGGGAACTACAATGAGCAGTTCTTC. The chain uses TRBV19 and TRBJ2-1, with a possible D match to TRBD1 (6 bases). The CDR3 length is 16 residues. The V end was cut by 1 base, the J end by 3 bases, with 13 bases between. The V gene's germline CDR1 is LNHDA and CDR2 SQIVND (reference sequence).

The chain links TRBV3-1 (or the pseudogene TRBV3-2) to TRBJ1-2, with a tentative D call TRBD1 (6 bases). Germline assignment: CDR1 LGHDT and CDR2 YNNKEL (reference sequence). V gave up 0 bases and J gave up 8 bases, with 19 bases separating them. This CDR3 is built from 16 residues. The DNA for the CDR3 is TGTGCCAGCAGCCAAGATAGGATTAGGGCAGGGGTAGGCTACACCTTC. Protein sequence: CASSQDRIRAGVGYTF.

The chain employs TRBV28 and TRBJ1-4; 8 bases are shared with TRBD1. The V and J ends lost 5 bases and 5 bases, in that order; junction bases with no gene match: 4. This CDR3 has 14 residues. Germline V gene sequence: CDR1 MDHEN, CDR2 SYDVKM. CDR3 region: CASSIRDRNEKLFF. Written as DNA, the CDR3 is TGTGCCAGCAGTATCCGGGACAGGAATGAAAAACTGTTTTTT.